The entry below describes one TCR beta chain. The antigen remains unidentified. Measured with immunoSEQ multiplex PCR; TCRdb has only the in-frame clones, and not every one. The sample contains approximately 160,000 clones, around 92% of which appear only once. The data were obtained in a study of T cell responses to AZD1222 COVID-19 vaccine. Whole-study findings and limits: The sample set comprised mostly white British donors with more females, and clonal diversity was possibly underestimated.

Germline-derived CDR1 and CDR2 are SGHDN and FVKESK. V was trimmed by 4 bases and J by 4 bases, leaving 2 bases between them. The CDR3 has 11 residues. The genes are TRBV14 and TRBJ2-1; D gene unclear. The source of this sequence is an adult in good health. The sequences come from peripheral blood, collected on day 0 of AZD1222 vaccination. The chain's CDR3 is CASSLYNEQFF. The CDR3 nucleotides are TGTGCCAGCAGCCTGTACAATGAGCAGTTCTTC. The full variable domain, rest sourced from reference TRBV14 and TRBJ2-1, is EAGVTQFPSHSVIEKGQTVTLRCDPISGHDNLYWYRRVMGKEIKFLLHFVKESKQDESGMPNNRFLAERTGGTYSTLKVQPAELEDSGVYFCASSLYNEQFFGPGTRLTVL.